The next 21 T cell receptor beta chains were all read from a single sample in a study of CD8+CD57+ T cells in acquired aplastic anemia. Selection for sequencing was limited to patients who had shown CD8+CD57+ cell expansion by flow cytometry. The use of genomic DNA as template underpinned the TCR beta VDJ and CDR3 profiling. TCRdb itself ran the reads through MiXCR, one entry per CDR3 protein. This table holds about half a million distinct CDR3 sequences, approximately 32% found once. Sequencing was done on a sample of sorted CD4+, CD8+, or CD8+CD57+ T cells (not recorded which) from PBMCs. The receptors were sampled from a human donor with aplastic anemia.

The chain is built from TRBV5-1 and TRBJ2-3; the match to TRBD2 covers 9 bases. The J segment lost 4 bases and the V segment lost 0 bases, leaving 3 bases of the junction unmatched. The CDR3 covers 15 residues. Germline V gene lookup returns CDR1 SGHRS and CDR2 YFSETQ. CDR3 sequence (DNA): TGCGCCAGCAGCTTGGAGGGCGGGGGGGCAGATACGCAGTATTTT. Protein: CASSLEGGGADTQYF.

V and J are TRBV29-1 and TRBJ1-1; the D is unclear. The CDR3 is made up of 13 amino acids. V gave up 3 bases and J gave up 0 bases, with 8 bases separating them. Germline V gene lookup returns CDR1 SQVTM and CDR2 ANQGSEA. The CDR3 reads CSVDRTLNTEAFF. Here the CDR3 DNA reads TGCAGCGTTGACCGGACCCTGAACACTGAAGCTTTCTTT.

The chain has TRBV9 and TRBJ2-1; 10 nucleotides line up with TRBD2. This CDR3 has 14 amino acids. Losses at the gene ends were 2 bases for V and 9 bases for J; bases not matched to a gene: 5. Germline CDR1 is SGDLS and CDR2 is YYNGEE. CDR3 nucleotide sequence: TGTGCCAGCAGCGTCCGGACTAGCGGCGGTGAGCAGTTCTTC. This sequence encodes CASSVRTSGGEQFF.

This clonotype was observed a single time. The CDR3 region is CATSRLRASYEQYF. The CDR3 DNA sequence: TGTGCCACCAGTCGCCTCAGGGCCTCCTACGAGCAGTACTTC. The chain uses TRBV15 and TRBJ2-7; a weak D match, TRBD1 (5 bases). CDR3 size: 14 residues. Germline loops: CDR1 LNHNV, CDR2 YYDKDF (reference sequence). Trimming shortened V by 6 bases and J by 0 bases, and 12 bases separated the two germline ends.

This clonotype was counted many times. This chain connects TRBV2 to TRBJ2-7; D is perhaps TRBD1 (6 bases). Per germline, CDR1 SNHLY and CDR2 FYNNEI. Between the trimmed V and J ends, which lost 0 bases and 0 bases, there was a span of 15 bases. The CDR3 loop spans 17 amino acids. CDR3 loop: CASSEALPRGHSYEQYF. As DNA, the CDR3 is TGTGCCAGCAGTGAAGCACTCCCCAGGGGTCACTCCTACGAGCAGTACTTC.

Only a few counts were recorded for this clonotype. CDR3: CASSPRIGEKLFF. CDR3 in DNA: TGTGCCAGCAGCCCAAGAATAGGAGAAAAACTGTTTTTT. V usage is TRBV7-9 and J usage is TRBJ1-4; D unresolved. This CDR3 contains 13 residues. CDR1 SEHNR and CDR2 FQNEAQ come from the germline V gene (reference sequence). The V and J ends lost 5 bases and 8 bases respectively, with 12 bases between them.

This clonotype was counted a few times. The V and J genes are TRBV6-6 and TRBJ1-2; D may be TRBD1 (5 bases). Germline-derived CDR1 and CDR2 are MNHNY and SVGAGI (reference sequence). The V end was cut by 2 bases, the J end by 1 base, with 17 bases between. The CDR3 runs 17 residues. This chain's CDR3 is CASSYRDGSQYNYGYTF. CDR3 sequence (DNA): TGTGCCAGCAGTTACAGGGACGGATCCCAATATAACTATGGCTACACCTTC.

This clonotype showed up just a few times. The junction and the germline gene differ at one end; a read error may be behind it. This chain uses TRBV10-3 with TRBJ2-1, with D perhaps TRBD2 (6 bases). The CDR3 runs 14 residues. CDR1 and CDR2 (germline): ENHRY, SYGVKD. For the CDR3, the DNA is TGTGCCAGCAGTCGGACTATCGTCTACAATGAGCAGTTCTTC. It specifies CASSRTIVYNEQFF.

The DNA of the CDR3 is TGTGCCAGCAGCCAAGGACGGGGACAGTCGAACACTGAAGCTTTCTTT. Protein: CASSQGRGQSNTEAFF. V is TRBV4-2 and J is TRBJ1-1, with 7 bases aligning to TRBD1. V gave up 1 base and J gave up 1 base; unmatched junction bases: 6. Germline V gene lookup returns CDR1 LGHNA and CDR2 YNFKEQ. The CDR3 spans 16 residues.

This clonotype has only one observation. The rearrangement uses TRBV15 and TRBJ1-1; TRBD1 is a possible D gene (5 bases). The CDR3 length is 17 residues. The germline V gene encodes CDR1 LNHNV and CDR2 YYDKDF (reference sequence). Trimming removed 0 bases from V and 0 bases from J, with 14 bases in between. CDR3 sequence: CATSRDQGQGVNTEAFF. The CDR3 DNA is TGTGCCACCAGCAGAGATCAAGGGCAGGGAGTGAACACTGAAGCTTTCTTT.

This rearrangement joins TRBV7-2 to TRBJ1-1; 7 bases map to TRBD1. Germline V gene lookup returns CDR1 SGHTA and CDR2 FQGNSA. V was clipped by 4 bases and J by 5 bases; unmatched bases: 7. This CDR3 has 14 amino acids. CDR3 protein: CASSWHRGPTEAFF. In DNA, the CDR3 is TGTGCCAGCAGCTGGCATAGGGGGCCGACTGAAGCTTTCTTT.

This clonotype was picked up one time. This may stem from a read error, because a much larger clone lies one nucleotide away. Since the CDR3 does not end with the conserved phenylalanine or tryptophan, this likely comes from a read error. CDR3 DNA: TGTGCCAGCAGCCATGGCTATGGCTACACCTGC. Translation gives CASSHGYGYTC. The chain has TRBV3-1 and TRBJ1-2; D call uncertain. Trimming cost V 3 bases and J 4 bases, with 3 bases left between them. Germline V gives CDR1 LGHDT, CDR2 YNNKEL (reference sequence). The CDR3 totals 11 residues.

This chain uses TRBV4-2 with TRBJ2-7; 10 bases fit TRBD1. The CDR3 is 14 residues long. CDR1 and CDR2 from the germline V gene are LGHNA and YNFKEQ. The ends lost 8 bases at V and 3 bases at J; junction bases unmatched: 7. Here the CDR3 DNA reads TGTGCCAGCCGCCGGGACAGGGGTTTCTACGAGCAGTACTTC. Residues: CASRRDRGFYEQYF.

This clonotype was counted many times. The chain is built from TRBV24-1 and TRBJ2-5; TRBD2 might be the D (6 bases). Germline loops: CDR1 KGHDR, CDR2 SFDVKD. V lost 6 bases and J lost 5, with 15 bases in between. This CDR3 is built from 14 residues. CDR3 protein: CATSTRGDGETQYF. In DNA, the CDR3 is TGTGCCACCAGTACGCGGGGTGATGGGGAGACCCAGTACTTC.

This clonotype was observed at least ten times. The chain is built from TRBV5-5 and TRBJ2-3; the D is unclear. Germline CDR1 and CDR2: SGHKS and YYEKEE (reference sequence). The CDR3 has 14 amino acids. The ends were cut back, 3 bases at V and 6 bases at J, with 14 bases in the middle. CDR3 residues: CASSSRISVDTQYF. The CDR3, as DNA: TGTGCCAGCAGCTCCCGTATTTCTGTTGATACGCAGTATTTT.

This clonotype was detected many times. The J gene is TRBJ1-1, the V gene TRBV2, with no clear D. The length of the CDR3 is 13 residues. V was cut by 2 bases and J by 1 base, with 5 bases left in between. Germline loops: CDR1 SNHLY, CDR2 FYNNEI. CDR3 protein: CASSERANTEAFF. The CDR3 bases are TGTGCCAGCAGTGAACGTGCGAACACTGAAGCTTTCTTT.

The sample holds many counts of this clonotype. CDR3: CASSGGLAGAEQYF. The CDR3 DNA sequence: TGTGCCAGCAGTGGGGGACTAGCGGGAGCCGAGCAGTACTTC. The rearrangement links TRBV2 to TRBJ2-7; 14 bases map to TRBD2. The germline CDR1 and CDR2 sequences are SNHLY and FYNNEI. The length of the CDR3 is 14 residues. V was pared by 4 bases and J by 6 bases, with 2 bases of the junction left unmatched.

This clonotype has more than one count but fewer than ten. The CDR3 is CAWSVSGGGTEAFF. The CDR3 DNA sequence: TGTGCCTGGAGTGTGTCCGGAGGAGGGACTGAAGCTTTCTTT. The chain combines TRBV30 with TRBJ1-1, with unresolved D. Germline V gene data show CDR1 as GTSNPN and CDR2 as SVGIG (reference sequence). CDR3 length: 14 amino acids. Trimming left V 0 bases short and J 5 bases short, with 13 bases between.

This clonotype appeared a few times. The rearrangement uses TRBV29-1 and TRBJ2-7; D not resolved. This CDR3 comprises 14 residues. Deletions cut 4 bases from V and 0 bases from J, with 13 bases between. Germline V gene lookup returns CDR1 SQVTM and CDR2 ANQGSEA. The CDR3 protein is CSVVGSASSYEQYF. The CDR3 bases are TGCAGCGTTGTTGGTTCCGCGAGCTCCTACGAGCAGTACTTC.

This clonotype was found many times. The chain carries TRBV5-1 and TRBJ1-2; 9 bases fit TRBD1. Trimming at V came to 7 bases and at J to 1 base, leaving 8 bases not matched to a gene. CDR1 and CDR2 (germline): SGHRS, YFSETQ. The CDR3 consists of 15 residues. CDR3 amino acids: CASQGGTGSNYGYTF. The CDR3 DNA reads TGCGCCAGCCAGGGAGGGACAGGGAGTAACTATGGCTACACCTTC. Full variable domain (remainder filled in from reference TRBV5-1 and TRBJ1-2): KAGVTQTPRYLIKTRGQQVTLSCSPISGHRSVSWYQQTPGQGLQFLFEYFSETQRNKGNFPGRFSGRQFSNSRSEMNVSTLELGDSALYLCASQGGTGSNYGYTFGSGTRLTVV.

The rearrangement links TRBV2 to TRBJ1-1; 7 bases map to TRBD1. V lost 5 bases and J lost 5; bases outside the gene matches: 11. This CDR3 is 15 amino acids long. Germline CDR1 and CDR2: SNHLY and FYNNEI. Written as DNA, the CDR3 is TGTGCCAGCAGTTATTGGCAGGGGGGACGAACTGAAGCTTTCTTT. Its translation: CASSYWQGGRTEAFF.